This passage covers 32 T cell receptor beta chains from one sample sequenced in a study of shared clonotypes between healthy human individuals. Libraries were prepared by immunoSEQ multiplex PCR; TCRdb keeps only in-frame clonotypes and omits some of them. This sample has about 490,000 clones, with 79% found just once. The sample consisted of PBMCs. All receptors derive from a woman in her forties in good health. Some clones in this sample may be carry-over from other donors' samples.

This sequence joins TRBV11-2 and TRBJ2-1; D is perhaps TRBD1 or TRBD2 (5 bases each). The V end was cut by 4 bases, the J end by 8 bases, with 18 bases between. The CDR3 loop spans 15 amino acids. Germline CDR1 SGHAT, CDR2 FQNNGV. CDR3 sequence reads: CASSSGEGSWDEQFF. The CDR3 nucleotides are TGTGCCAGCAGCTCGGGCGAGGGGTCTTGGGATGAGCAGTTCTTC.

The chain links TRBV6-1 to TRBJ1-2, with 7 bases identical to TRBD1. Germline loops: CDR1 MNHNS, CDR2 SASEGT. This CDR3 is 15 amino acids long. V was pared by 7 bases and J by 4 bases, with 12 bases of the junction left unmatched. The CDR3 reads CASIPQGGDTYGYTF. DNA for the CDR3: TGTGCCAGCATTCCTCAGGGGGGGGACACCTATGGCTACACCTTC.

The chain carries TRBV13 and TRBJ2-7, with D possibly TRBD1 on 5 matching bases. This CDR3 contains 15 residues. V was pared by 0 bases and J by 7 bases, with 16 bases between. From germline, CDR1 is PRHDT and CDR2 FYEKMQ (reference sequence). Here the CDR3 DNA reads TGTGCCAGCAGCTTAGGGGTGTGGGGCGCGAAGGAGCAGTACTTC. Translated: CASSLGVWGAKEQYF. The full variable domain, rest sourced from reference TRBV13 and TRBJ2-7, is AAGVIQSPRHLIKEKRETATLKCYPIPRHDTVYWYQQGPGQDPQFLISFYEKMQSDKGSIPDRFSAQQFSDYHSELNMSSLELGDSALYFCASSLGVWGAKEQYFGPGTRLTVT.

The V and J genes are TRBV11-3 and TRBJ2-1, with D tentatively TRBD1 (6 bases). The V gene lost 0 bases and the J gene lost 0 bases, with 18 bases spanning the gap. Germline values: CDR1 SGHNT, CDR2 YENEEA. The CDR3 has 19 residues. CDR3 in DNA: TGTGCCAGCAGCTTAGAAGGGGGTTCGGCGTCGAGCTCCTACAATGAGCAGTTCTTC. Amino acid sequence: CASSLEGGSASSSYNEQFF. Drawing the rest from reference TRBV11-3 and TRBJ2-1, the complete variable domain is EAGVVQSPRYKIIEKKQPVAFWCNPISGHNTLYWYLQNLGQGPELLIRYENEEAVDDSQLPKDRFSAERLKGVDSTLKIQPAELGDSAVYLCASSLEGGSASSSYNEQFFGPGTRLTVL.

V usage is TRBV7-2 and J usage is TRBJ2-1; TRBD2 might be the D (6 bases). V was trimmed by 4 bases and J by 9 bases, leaving 19 bases between them. CDR1 and CDR2 from the germline V gene are SGHTA and FQGNSA. This CDR3 has 15 amino acids. The CDR3 coding sequence is TGTGCCAGCAGCTCCTATACTAGACTAGTTGCTGAGCAGTTCTTC. Encoded protein: CASSSYTRLVAEQFF.

This clone has just a few counts. This chain links TRBV5-1 with TRBJ1-4; D is ambiguous. Germline-derived CDR1 and CDR2 are SGHRS and YFSETQ. The CDR3 sequence is 14 residues long. V was cut by 0 bases and J by 7 bases, with 10 bases left in between. CDR3 nucleotides: TGCGCCAGCAGCTTGGGGACCGAGGGTGAAAAACTGTTTTTT. Translation: CASSLGTEGEKLFF.

V usage is TRBV27 and J usage is TRBJ2-3; D is possibly TRBD1 (6 bases). Trimming pared 5 bases from V and 4 bases from J, leaving 22 bases between. Per germline, CDR1 MNHEY and CDR2 SMNVEV (reference sequence). The CDR3 sequence is 17 residues long. DNA for the CDR3: TGTGCCAGCAGTCCATCCCCGTTGGGGACACTATCAGATACGCAGTATTTT. This encodes CASSPSPLGTLSDTQYF.

The chain employs TRBV6-1 and TRBJ1-1; D gene uncertain. Germline V CDR1 and CDR2: MNHNS, SASEGT. The germline V and J ends were trimmed by 7 bases and 3 bases, with 12 bases remaining between them. CDR3 length: 13 amino acids. The CDR3 reads CASTLKGHTEAFF. CDR3 in DNA: TGTGCCAGCACCCTTAAGGGTCACACTGAAGCTTTCTTT.

The CDR3 DNA reads TGTGCCTGGAGACAACAGGGGGCGGGAGAAAAACTGTTTTTT. It translates to CAWRQQGAGEKLFF. V and J are TRBV30 and TRBJ1-4, with TRBD1 identical over 9 bases. Germline loops: CDR1 GTSNPN, CDR2 SVGIG (reference sequence). Trimming cost V 3 bases and J 8 bases; bases outside gene matches: 7. This CDR3 has 14 amino acids. The complete variable domain, with remaining parts taken from reference TRBV30 and TRBJ1-4, reads SQTIHQWPATLVQPVGSPLSLECTVEGTSNPNLYWYRQAAGRGLQLLFYSVGIGQISSEVPQNLSASRPQDRQFILSSKKLLLSDSGFYLCAWRQQGAGEKLFFGSGTQLSVL.

This rearrangement joins TRBV7-3 to TRBJ2-2, with a weak D call TRBD1 (5 bases). CDR3 length: 15 amino acids. Germline loops: CDR1 SGHTA, CDR2 FQGTGA. The V gene lost 5 bases and the J gene lost 5 bases, with 15 bases spanning the gap. The CDR3 here is CASSPGETVTGELFF. The CDR3 DNA sequence: TGTGCCAGCAGCCCAGGCGAGACAGTTACCGGGGAGCTGTTTTTT.

The J gene is TRBJ2-3, the V gene TRBV7-6; either TRBD1 or TRBD2 may supply D (6 bases each). V dropped 4 bases and J dropped 6 bases, with 17 bases sitting between them. This CDR3 has 15 residues. Per germline, CDR1 SGHVS and CDR2 FNYEAQ. CDR3 in amino acids: CASSSTGGPSDTQYF. CDR3 in DNA: TGTGCCAGCAGCTCTACCGGGGGCCCCTCCGATACGCAGTATTTT.

As regards this clone: An end of the junction does not agree with germline; a read error may underlie this. The CDR3 bases are TGCGCCAGCAGCCTCACTAGCGGGAGTATAAATGGGCAGTTCTTC. Translated: CASSLTSGSINGQFF. The chain joins TRBV5-1 to TRBJ2-1; 11 bases are shared with TRBD2. CDR1 and CDR2 (germline): SGHRS, YFSETQ. The CDR3 contains 15 residues.

The chain links TRBV10-2 to TRBJ1-2; D might be TRBD1 (5 bases). V lost 8 bases and J lost 3, with 13 bases in between. Germline V CDR1 and CDR2: WSHSY, SAAADI. This CDR3 region has 13 residues. This chain's CDR3 is CASGRQSDYGYTF. The CDR3 nucleotides read TGCGCCAGCGGTCGACAGTCCGACTATGGCTACACCTTC.

The genes are TRBV9 and TRBJ2-7; a weak D match, TRBD2 (6 bases). Germline V gene data show CDR1 as SGDLS and CDR2 as YYNGEE. Trimming took off 0 bases at V and 7 bases at J, with 14 bases between the two ends. CDR3 length equals 14 residues. The CDR3 coding sequence is TGTGCCAGCAGCGTAGATCCGGGAGTGGGGGAGCAGTACTTC. This sequence encodes CASSVDPGVGEQYF.

The V and J genes are TRBV18 and TRBJ1-4; no firm D call. This CDR3 region has 15 residues. Trimming took 2 bases from V and 0 from J, leaving 7 bases between them. Per the germline V gene, CDR1 is KGHSH and CDR2 is LQKENI. The CDR3 DNA reads as TGTGCCAGCTCACCATCTGTTGCAACTAATGAAAAACTGTTTTTT. Residues: CASSPSVATNEKLFF.

This clone was seen once. At the DNA level, this CDR3 is encoded by other sequences in the same sample as well. This rearrangement joins TRBV9 to TRBJ2-7; possible D gene TRBD2, 6 bases. V lost 0 bases and J 1 base, leaving 11 bases between the germline ends. CDR1 is SGDLS, CDR2 YYNGEE, per germline. The CDR3 contains 15 residues. CDR3 DNA: TGTGCCAGCAGCGTAGGCTCGGGACTGTCCTACGAGCAGTACTTC. Translation gives CASSVGSGLSYEQYF.

Here the CDR3 reads CSAMTSGTETQYF. In nucleotides, the CDR3 is TGCAGCGCCATGACTAGCGGGACAGAGACCCAGTACTTC. The chain joins TRBV29-1 to TRBJ2-5, with TRBD2 identical over 11 bases. Germline V lookup: CDR1 SQVTM, CDR2 ANQGSEA. This CDR3 region has 13 residues. V shed 7 bases, J shed 4 bases, and the junction held 5 bases outside the gene matches.

The V gene is TRBV19, the J gene TRBJ2-5; 7 bases match TRBD1. The CDR3 is 14 residues long. Losses at the gene ends were 6 bases for V and 6 bases for J; bases not matched to a gene: 10. The V gene's germline CDR1 is LNHDA and CDR2 SQIVND (reference sequence). The chain's CDR3 is CASSPQGSVKTQYF. As DNA, the CDR3 is TGTGCCAGTAGCCCACAGGGGTCTGTGAAGACCCAGTACTTC.

The V call is TRBV2, the J call TRBJ1-1; tentatively, D is TRBD1 (5 bases). Trimming left V 8 bases short and J 1 base short, with 11 bases between. The CDR3 sequence is 13 residues long. Per the germline V gene, CDR1 is SNHLY and CDR2 is FYNNEI. CDR3 nucleotide sequence: TGTGCCAGCTGTTACAGGCCGAACACTGAAGCTTTCTTT. It encodes CASCYRPNTEAFF. The whole variable domain, filled in from reference TRBV2 and TRBJ1-1, reads EPEVTQTPSHQVTQMGQEVILRCVPISNHLYFYWYRQILGQKVEFLVSFYNNEISEKSEIFDDQFSVERPDGSNFTLKIRSTKLEDSAMYFCASCYRPNTEAFFGQGTRLTVV.

This clone is a singleton in its sample. Possible read error: a much larger clone is one base away. V usage is TRBV30 and J usage is TRBJ1-5, with D hard to call. There are 13 residues in the CDR3. Per germline, CDR1 GTSNPN and CDR2 SVGIG (reference sequence). V dropped 0 bases and J dropped 2 bases, with 5 bases sitting between them. CDR3 amino acids: CAWSVVGNQPQHF. The CDR3 region has the DNA TGTGCCTGGAGTGTAGTGGGCAATCAGCCCCAGCATTTT.

The chain joins TRBV4-3 to TRBJ2-4; D not resolved. The germline V and J ends were trimmed by 0 bases and 0 bases, with 6 bases remaining between them. The CDR3 consists of 15 residues. CDR1 is LGHNA, CDR2 YSLEER, per germline. The CDR3 coding sequence is TGCGCCAGCAGCCAAGAGGTGACAGCCAAAAACATTCAGTACTTC. Its translation: CASSQEVTAKNIQYF.

This clone appeared a single time. The chain employs TRBV5-1 and TRBJ1-3, with D unclear. The germline V and J ends were trimmed by 2 bases and 0 bases, with 12 bases remaining between them. From germline, CDR1 is SGHRS and CDR2 YFSETQ. CDR3 length: 16 residues. CDR3 residues: CASSLTQQSSGNTIYF. The CDR3 DNA follows: TGCGCCAGCAGCTTAACACAGCAGAGCTCTGGAAACACCATATATTTT.

V usage is TRBV6-1 and J usage is TRBJ1-1; weak D call: TRBD1 (5 bases). Germline V CDR1 and CDR2: MNHNS, SASEGT. The V gene lost 10 bases and the J gene lost 7 bases, with 13 bases spanning the gap. The CDR3 totals 11 residues. The CDR3 sequence is CATTARSEAFF. Written as DNA, the CDR3 is TGTGCCACGACAGCGCGAAGTGAAGCTTTCTTT.

The chain recombines TRBV27 with TRBJ2-3, with 7 bases lining up with TRBD2. V shed 1 base and J 4 bases; nucleotides not matched to a gene: 11. Germline lookup yields CDR1 MNHEY and CDR2 SMNVEV (reference sequence). This CDR3 spans 17 amino acids. The CDR3 DNA sequence: TGTGCCAGCAGTTTATTTTTCTCGGCGGGAGTAGCAGATACGCAGTATTTT. It translates to CASSLFFSAGVADTQYF.

This chain connects TRBV10-3 to TRBJ2-3; 7 positions match TRBD1. The V segment lost 7 bases and the J segment 5 bases; nucleotides outside the gene matches: 3. Germline CDR1 is ENHRY and CDR2 is SYGVKD. CDR3 size: 12 residues. CDR3 DNA: TGTGCCATCAACAGGGGTGGAGATACGCAGTATTTT. It translates to CAINRGGDTQYF.

The chain carries TRBV7-3 and TRBJ2-1, with 13 bases aligning to TRBD2. The CDR3 covers 17 residues. J lost 6 bases, V lost 0 bases, and 5 bases had no gene match. In germline, CDR1 is SGHTA, CDR2 FQGTGA. In DNA form, the CDR3 reads TGTGCCAGCAGCTTAACACCTGGACTAGCGGGAGTCAATGAGCAGTTCTTC. It translates to CASSLTPGLAGVNEQFF.

This rearrangement joins TRBV28 to TRBJ1-6; perhaps TRBD1 as D (5 bases). Germline loops: CDR1 MDHEN, CDR2 SYDVKM. The CDR3 is 16 residues long. V lost 4 bases and J lost 9, with 19 bases in between. The CDR3 sequence is CASSSGGAVSGSPLHF. In nucleotides, the CDR3 is TGTGCCAGCAGTTCTGGGGGAGCGGTATCCGGTTCACCCCTCCACTTT.

Details on this clone: Just one base apart from a much larger clone, this may be a read error. The sample carries other DNA sequences with the same CDR3. This rearrangement joins TRBV2 to TRBJ2-2; D ambiguous. CDR1 is SNHLY, CDR2 FYNNEI, per germline. The CDR3 is 18 residues long. The V end lost 2 bases, the J end lost 1 base, and 17 bases lay between the germline ends. The CDR3 DNA sequence: TGTGCCAGCAGTGAATTGGAGCCCTGGATGGGGAACACCGGGGAGCTGTTTTTT. Residues: CASSELEPWMGNTGELFF.

Notes on this clone: Different DNA sequences within this sample yield the same CDR3. This chain uses TRBV15 with TRBJ2-1; D is unclear. CDR1 LNHNV and CDR2 YYDKDF come from the germline V gene (reference sequence). Trimming stripped 0 bases from V and 7 bases from J, with 7 bases between. This CDR3 is built from 13 residues. The CDR3 spells CATSRDLGNEQFF. CDR3 coding DNA: TGTGCCACCAGCAGAGATCTAGGGAATGAGCAGTTCTTC.

The rearrangement joins TRBV19 to TRBJ2-2; TRBD2 aligns across 8 bases. The germline V gene encodes CDR1 LNHDA and CDR2 SQIVND (reference sequence). This CDR3 is built from 14 residues. The V gene end was trimmed by 3 bases and the J gene end by 5 bases; junction bases not matched to a gene: 2. The CDR3 spells CASSIPGGTGELFF. CDR3 in DNA: TGTGCCAGTAGTATTCCGGGGGGGACCGGGGAGCTGTTTTTT.

The V and J genes are TRBV6-6 and TRBJ2-3; TRBD1 matches at 9 bases. Trimming took 5 bases from V and 3 from J; bases not matched to a gene: 6. Germline V gene data show CDR1 as MNHNY and CDR2 as SVGAGI (reference sequence). The CDR3 is 15 amino acids. CDR3 loop: CASSPRTGATDTQYF. The CDR3 DNA reads TGTGCCAGCAGTCCCCGGACAGGGGCGACAGATACGCAGTATTTT.

The CDR3 coding sequence is TGTGCCAGCAGTCTACGGACTAGCCGGGAGCAGTACTTC. It codes for CASSLRTSREQYF. The chain recombines TRBV27 with TRBJ2-7; 8 nucleotides match TRBD2. The CDR3 length is 13 residues. Germline CDR1 is MNHEY and CDR2 is SMNVEV (reference sequence). The V gene end was trimmed by 5 bases and the J gene end by 7 bases; junction bases not matched to a gene: 7.